This passage covers 11 T cell receptor beta chains from one sample sequenced in a study of cytomegalovirus exposure and HLA in healthy donors. The study ran its PCR with 60 Vbeta and 13 Jbeta primers. The repertoire was sequenced with immunoSEQ multiplex PCR; TCRdb's copy has only in-frame clones and lacks some. The table lists 100,000 or so clones, 73% of them singletons. Sequences were obtained from PBMCs. These receptors all come from a man between 40 and 49 years old in good health and CMV-seronegative.

The rearrangement links TRBV5-1 to TRBJ1-6, with 8 bases that match TRBD1. With V trimmed by 5 bases and J by 5 bases, 6 bases remained unmatched. The CDR3 has 15 amino acids. Germline-derived CDR1 and CDR2 are SGHRS and YFSETQ. DNA for the CDR3: TGCGCCAGCAGACCCCAGGGGGCAGATAATTCACCCCTCCACTTT. This encodes CASRPQGADNSPLHF.

The genes are TRBV6-6 and TRBJ1-5; 10 bases line up with TRBD1. J was trimmed by 6 bases and V by 6 bases; bases with no gene match: 5. The CDR3 consists of 14 residues. Germline CDR1 reads MNHNY; CDR2 reads SVGAGI (reference sequence). The DNA of the CDR3 is TGTGCCAGCAGGCGACAGGGGGCTGGTCAGCCCCAGCATTTT. This gives the protein CASRRQGAGQPQHF.

The chain combines TRBV4-3 with TRBJ2-7, with TRBD1 matching over 7 bases. CDR1 is LGHNA, CDR2 YSLEER, per germline. The trim removed 0 bases at V and 1 base at J, leaving 3 bases unmatched. This CDR3 spans 15 amino acids. DNA of the CDR3: TGCGCCAGCAGCCAAGAGGGGACAGCATCCTACGAGCAGTACTTC. Translation: CASSQEGTASYEQYF.

V gene TRBV7-2 combines with J gene TRBJ2-3; TRBD2 might be the D (6 bases). This CDR3 is built from 13 residues. V lost 5 bases to trimming and J lost 14 bases, with 20 bases between them. CDR1 and CDR2 from the germline V gene are SGHTA and FQGNSA. The CDR3 coding sequence is TGTGCCAGCAGCCTGCGGGACTCCGTAGATCGGTATTTT. This codes for CASSLRDSVDRYF.

This clone has only one observation. This chain uses TRBV25-1 with TRBJ1-5, with TRBD1 identical over 7 bases. V gave up 8 bases and J gave up 10 bases; unmatched junction bases: 2. CDR3 size: 10 residues. Germline CDR1 and CDR2: MGHDK and SYGVNS. CDR3 sequence reads: CASDRVPQHF. Written as DNA, the CDR3 is TGTGCCAGCGACAGGGTTCCCCAGCATTTT.

The genes are TRBV18 and TRBJ2-6, with a tentative D call TRBD1 (7 bases). Germline V gene sequence: CDR1 KGHSH, CDR2 LQKENI. V was shortened by 5 bases and J by 2 bases, with 13 bases between the two germline ends. The CDR3 runs to 16 residues. CDR3: CASSSGGLTGANVLTF. The CDR3 DNA is TGTGCCAGCTCATCAGGGGGGCTAACTGGGGCCAACGTCCTGACTTTC.

The chain is built from TRBV2 and TRBJ1-3; TRBD1 aligns across 9 bases. The CDR3 runs to 14 residues. Germline trimming cut 5 bases from V and 7 bases from J; bases unmatched to any gene: 6. Germline V lookup: CDR1 SNHLY, CDR2 FYNNEI. CDR3 in DNA: TGTGCCAGCAGTCCGGGACAGGGTTGGAACACCATATATTTT. This translates into CASSPGQGWNTIYF.

This clone was counted once. V gene TRBV4-1 combines with J gene TRBJ1-6; D gene uncertain. CDR3 length: 17 amino acids. In germline, CDR1 is MGHRA, CDR2 YSYEKL. The V and J ends lost 0 bases and 7 bases respectively, with 16 bases between them. The CDR3 here is CASSQESAIQVNSPLHF. The CDR3 region has the DNA TGCGCCAGCAGCCAAGAATCCGCGATCCAGGTCAATTCACCCCTCCACTTT.

V gene TRBV11-1 combines with J gene TRBJ2-7; no clear D. Trimming cost V 5 bases and J 0 bases, with 14 bases left between them. This CDR3 has 15 amino acids. The germline V gene has CDR1 SGHAT and CDR2 FQDESV (reference sequence). The CDR3 nucleotides read TGTGCCAGCAGCAGACACCTAATAAGCTCCTACGAGCAGTACTTC. Translated, it gives CASSRHLISSYEQYF.

Only one count was recorded for this clone. The CDR3 region has the DNA TGTGCCAGCACAGAGTCGGGACAGAGACACACTGAAGCTTTCTTT. Protein: CASTESGQRHTEAFF. This chain joins TRBV2 and TRBJ1-1; 7 bases are a match to TRBD1. The trim removed 7 bases at V and 3 bases at J, leaving 11 bases unmatched. The CDR3 covers 15 residues. In germline, CDR1 is SNHLY, CDR2 FYNNEI.

This clone was found once. The chain has TRBV7-2 and TRBJ2-3; 7 bases fit TRBD1. In germline, CDR1 is SGHTA, CDR2 FQGNSA. Losses at the gene ends were 2 bases for V and 5 bases for J; bases not matched to a gene: 4. The CDR3 has 14 residues. CDR3 coding DNA: TGTGCCAGCAGCTTAAACAGGGGTAGAGATACGCAGTATTTT. Translating it yields CASSLNRGRDTQYF. The full variable domain, with the rest looked up from reference TRBV7-2 and TRBJ2-3, is GAGVSQSPSNKVTEKGKDVELRCDPISGHTALYWYRQSLGQGLEFLIYFQGNSAPDKSGLPSDRFSAERTGGSVSTLTIQRTQQEDSAVYLCASSLNRGRDTQYFGPGTRLTVL.